The rows below give T cell receptor beta chains drawn from one sample of a study of cytomegalovirus exposure and HLA in healthy donors. The data were produced by immunoSEQ multiplex PCR, yet TCRdb's version contains in-frame clones alone and is incomplete. The sample table includes some 83,000 clones. The sequenced material came from PBMCs. These receptors all come from a woman in her 30s in good health and CMV-seronegative. CDR3s include the opening cysteine and the closing phenylalanine or tryptophan. Each record gives: V gene, D gene, J gene, CDR3 DNA, CDR3 protein. A D gene is named only where the DNA matches it firmly.

V gene: TRBV6-1
D gene: TRBD2
J gene: TRBJ2-7
CDR3 DNA: TGTGCCAGCAGCCCGGGACTAGCGCGGTACGAGCAGTACTTC
CDR3 protein: CASSPGLARYEQYF

V gene: TRBV30
D gene: -
J gene: TRBJ2-7
CDR3 DNA: TGTGCCTGGAGTCGTCCAGGGGTGGGCTACGAGCAGTACTTC
CDR3 protein: CAWSRPGVGYEQYF

V gene: TRBV4-1
D gene: TRBD2
J gene: TRBJ2-5
CDR3 DNA: TGCGCCAGCAGCCGAGCTGACAGGGGCAGGACTAGCGGGTTCCAAGAGACCCAGTACTTC
CDR3 protein: CASSRADRGRTSGFQETQYF

V gene: TRBV2
D gene: TRBD1
J gene: TRBJ1-1
CDR3 DNA: TGTGCCAGCAGTCGATTGGACAGGGTATCTGAAGCTTTCTTT
CDR3 protein: CASSRLDRVSEAFF

V gene: TRBV30
D gene: -
J gene: TRBJ1-2
CDR3 DNA: TGTGCCTGGAACCTGGGCGCTTCGTATGGCTACACCTTC
CDR3 protein: CAWNLGASYGYTF

V gene: TRBV4-2
D gene: TRBD1
J gene: TRBJ2-1
CDR3 DNA: TGTGCCAGCAGCCAAGCGGGGACAGGGTCCTTCTACAATGAGCAGTTCTTC
CDR3 protein: CASSQAGTGSFYNEQFF

V gene: TRBV19
D gene: -
J gene: TRBJ1-2
CDR3 DNA: TGTGCCAGTAGTATTGTAGGAGATCGCTTCTATGGCTACACCTTC
CDR3 protein: CASSIVGDRFYGYTF

V gene: TRBV2
D gene: TRBD1
J gene: TRBJ2-1
CDR3 DNA: TGTGCCAGCAGTTTCCCTGGGACAGGGGTAAGGGATGAGCAGTTCTTC
CDR3 protein: CASSFPGTGVRDEQFF

V gene: TRBV28
D gene: -
J gene: TRBJ1-1
CDR3 DNA: TGTGCCAGCAGTAAGATGTACGGGGACACTGAAGCTTTCTTT
CDR3 protein: CASSKMYGDTEAFF

V gene: TRBV4-1
D gene: TRBD1
J gene: TRBJ2-7
CDR3 DNA: TGCGCCAGCAGCCAAGAGGGGACAGCTACCTACGAGCAGTACTTC
CDR3 protein: CASSQEGTATYEQYF

V gene: TRBV5-1
D gene: TRBD1
J gene: TRBJ1-1
CDR3 DNA: TGCGCCAGCAGCTGGGGACAGGGACCCACTGAAGCTTTCTTT
CDR3 protein: CASSWGQGPTEAFF

V gene: TRBV5-6
D gene: -
J gene: TRBJ1-3
CDR3 DNA: TGTGCCAGCAGCTTGGCTGGGGCGAGCTCTGGAAACACCATATATTTT
CDR3 protein: CASSLAGASSGNTIYF

V gene: TRBV5-4
D gene: -
J gene: TRBJ2-3
CDR3 DNA: TGTGCCAGCAGCTCAGACAGTCGCACAGATACGCAGTATTTT
CDR3 protein: CASSSDSRTDTQYF

V gene: TRBV18
D gene: TRBD1
J gene: TRBJ1-3
CDR3 DNA: TGTGCCAGCTCACCGCGGGACAGGGTTAAAGGAAACACCATATATTTT
CDR3 protein: CASSPRDRVKGNTIYF

V gene: TRBV2
D gene: TRBD2
J gene: TRBJ2-7
CDR3 DNA: TGTGCCAGCAGTCCGACTAGCCACGAGCAGTACTTC
CDR3 protein: CASSPTSHEQYF

V gene: TRBV15
D gene: TRBD2
J gene: TRBJ2-1
CDR3 DNA: TGTGCCACCAGCAGCGGGACTAGCGGCTACAATGAGCAGTTCTTC
CDR3 protein: CATSSGTSGYNEQFF

V gene: TRBV5-1
D gene: -
J gene: TRBJ2-7
CDR3 DNA: TGCGCCAGCAGCTTGGTCGCGGGGCCCTACGAGCAGTACTTC
CDR3 protein: CASSLVAGPYEQYF

V gene: TRBV6-5
D gene: -
J gene: TRBJ1-1
CDR3 DNA: TGTGCCAGCAGTCGACTTCGGGTAGACACTGAAGCTTTCTTT
CDR3 protein: CASSRLRVDTEAFF

V gene: TRBV30
D gene: TRBD2
J gene: TRBJ2-7
CDR3 DNA: TGTGCCTGGGCCCCACTAGCGGGGGGCCACTACGAGCAGTACTTC
CDR3 protein: CAWAPLAGGHYEQYF

V gene: TRBV7-2
D gene: TRBD1
J gene: TRBJ1-4
CDR3 DNA: TGTGCCAGCAGCGTTCCGGGACAGGGTAATGAAAAACTGTTTTTT
CDR3 protein: CASSVPGQGNEKLFF

V gene: TRBV7-9
D gene: TRBD2
J gene: TRBJ2-1
CDR3 DNA: TGTGCCAGCAGCCCACTAGCGGGCCTTAGCGATGAGCAGTTCTTC
CDR3 protein: CASSPLAGLSDEQFF

V gene: TRBV19
D gene: -
J gene: TRBJ2-1
CDR3 DNA: TGTGCCAGTAGTAAGACTATCCTTGAAGAGCAGTTCTTC
CDR3 protein: CASSKTILEEQFF

V gene: TRBV5-1
D gene: TRBD1
J gene: TRBJ2-3
CDR3 DNA: TGCGCCAGCAGCCCGGGGGACAGGGGGAGCACAGATACGCAGTATTTT
CDR3 protein: CASSPGDRGSTDTQYF

V gene: TRBV29-1
D gene: TRBD1
J gene: TRBJ2-7
CDR3 DNA: TGCAGCGTTGAAGATACTGGGACAGGGGGCGCCTACGAGCAGTACTTC
CDR3 protein: CSVEDTGTGGAYEQYF

V gene: TRBV15
D gene: TRBD1
J gene: TRBJ2-5
CDR3 DNA: TGTGCCACCAGCAGAGATGAGAGGGGGCGAGAGACCCAGTACTTC
CDR3 protein: CATSRDERGRETQYF

V gene: TRBV18
D gene: -
J gene: TRBJ1-3
CDR3 DNA: TGTGCCAGCTCACCCTCGACTGGACTACCTGGAAACACCATATATTTT
CDR3 protein: CASSPSTGLPGNTIYF

V gene: TRBV6-1
D gene: TRBD2
J gene: TRBJ2-7
CDR3 DNA: TGTGCCAGCAGTGAACTAGCGGGAGGGCCGGGGCTCGAGCAGTACTTC
CDR3 protein: CASSELAGGPGLEQYF

V gene: TRBV7-9
D gene: -
J gene: TRBJ1-2
CDR3 DNA: TGTGCCAGCACCTCTAGCGGGGGGCGGCCTGGCGGCTACACCTTC
CDR3 protein: CASTSSGGRPGGYTF

V gene: TRBV5-1
D gene: -
J gene: TRBJ2-3
CDR3 DNA: TGCGCCAGCAGCTTGGGAGGTGAAACAGATACGCAGTATTTT
CDR3 protein: CASSLGGETDTQYF

V gene: TRBV9
D gene: TRBD1
J gene: TRBJ1-6
CDR3 DNA: TGTGCCAGCAGCGACCCCGGGACAGGGGGGTCACCCCTCCACTTT
CDR3 protein: CASSDPGTGGSPLHF

V gene: TRBV6-5
D gene: -
J gene: TRBJ1-1
CDR3 DNA: TGTGCCAGCAGTTACGGGGCAATGAACACTGAAGCTTTCTTT
CDR3 protein: CASSYGAMNTEAFF

V gene: TRBV9
D gene: TRBD2
J gene: TRBJ2-3
CDR3 DNA: TGTGCCAGCGGCGTAGCGGGACTAGCGGATAGCACAGATACGCAGTATTTT
CDR3 protein: CASGVAGLADSTDTQYF

V gene: TRBV5-1
D gene: -
J gene: TRBJ2-2
CDR3 DNA: TGCGCCAGCAGCCCTAACTCCAGGGGATGGGGCACCGGGGAGCTGTTTTTT
CDR3 protein: CASSPNSRGWGTGELFF

V gene: TRBV4-1
D gene: TRBD1
J gene: TRBJ1-6
CDR3 DNA: TGCGCCAGCAGCCAGGGACAGGGGAATTCACCCCTCCACTTT
CDR3 protein: CASSQGQGNSPLHF

V gene: TRBV6-5
D gene: TRBD2
J gene: TRBJ2-1
CDR3 DNA: TGTGCCAGCAGAACTAGCGGGAGTGATGAGCAGTTCTTC
CDR3 protein: CASRTSGSDEQFF

V gene: TRBV6-5
D gene: -
J gene: TRBJ1-4
CDR3 DNA: TGTGCCAGCAGGCTGGGGGGGGCTAGTGAAAAACTGTTTTTT
CDR3 protein: CASRLGGASEKLFF

V gene: TRBV5-4
D gene: -
J gene: TRBJ2-5
CDR3 DNA: TGTGCCAGCAGCTTCGGGGAAGCACAAGAGACCCAGTACTTC
CDR3 protein: CASSFGEAQETQYF

V gene: TRBV6-1
D gene: TRBD1
J gene: TRBJ2-7
CDR3 DNA: TGTGCCAGCAGTCACCGGGACAGCGCATACGAGCAGTACTTC
CDR3 protein: CASSHRDSAYEQYF

V gene: TRBV29-1
D gene: TRBD2
J gene: TRBJ2-6
CDR3 DNA: TGCAGCGTTGAAGATGAGGACGGGAGGACTGGGGCCAACGTCCTGACTTTC
CDR3 protein: CSVEDEDGRTGANVLTF

V gene: TRBV7-9
D gene: -
J gene: TRBJ1-2
CDR3 DNA: TGTGCCAGCAGCTTGGCGGGGTCTGGAGGCTACACCTTC
CDR3 protein: CASSLAGSGGYTF

V gene: TRBV15
D gene: -
J gene: TRBJ2-3
CDR3 DNA: TGTGCCACCAGCAGAGGCAACGAGGATACGCAGTATTTT
CDR3 protein: CATSRGNEDTQYF

V gene: TRBV7-8
D gene: -
J gene: TRBJ2-1
CDR3 DNA: TGTGCCAGCAGCACAAGCAAGGGGGAGGGGAATGAGCAGTTCTTC
CDR3 protein: CASSTSKGEGNEQFF

V gene: TRBV11-2
D gene: -
J gene: TRBJ1-2
CDR3 DNA: TGTGCCAGCAGCCTCGACAGACCGTATGGCTACACCTTC
CDR3 protein: CASSLDRPYGYTF

V gene: TRBV2
D gene: -
J gene: TRBJ1-2
CDR3 DNA: TGTGCCAGCAGTCTACAGGAGACCGCTAACTATGGCTACACCTTC
CDR3 protein: CASSLQETANYGYTF

V gene: TRBV7-6
D gene: -
J gene: TRBJ2-7
CDR3 DNA: TGTGCCAGCAGCTTAACAGCTTCCTACGAGCAGTACTTC
CDR3 protein: CASSLTASYEQYF

V gene: TRBV18
D gene: -
J gene: TRBJ1-2
CDR3 DNA: TGTGCCAGCTCACCGAGCGTGTGGGGGGAGAATAACTATGGCTACACCTTC
CDR3 protein: CASSPSVWGENNYGYTF

V gene: TRBV29-1
D gene: -
J gene: TRBJ2-1
CDR3 DNA: TGCAGCGTCCCGGTCATTAGCTCCTACAATGAGCAGTTCTTC
CDR3 protein: CSVPVISSYNEQFF

V gene: TRBV19
D gene: TRBD1
J gene: TRBJ1-2
CDR3 DNA: TGTGCCAGTAAGATTTTGTCTGGGACAGGGGTTGATGGCTACACCTTC
CDR3 protein: CASKILSGTGVDGYTF

V gene: TRBV14
D gene: TRBD1
J gene: TRBJ2-5
CDR3 DNA: TGTGCCAGCAGCCAGGTGACAGGGTCGATACAGACCCAGTACTTC
CDR3 protein: CASSQVTGSIQTQYF

V gene: TRBV7-9
D gene: TRBD2
J gene: TRBJ2-1
CDR3 DNA: TGTGCCAGCAGCTTAGTTAGCGGGAGGGACAATGAGCAGTTCTTC
CDR3 protein: CASSLVSGRDNEQFF

V gene: TRBV6-5
D gene: TRBD1
J gene: TRBJ1-2
CDR3 DNA: TGTGCCAGCAGTTACTCGGGGACAGGGATCGATGGCTACACCTTC
CDR3 protein: CASSYSGTGIDGYTF

V gene: TRBV29-1
D gene: TRBD2
J gene: TRBJ2-1
CDR3 DNA: TGCAGCGTCCATTCCGGGACTAGCGCGAGAAGCAATGAGCAGTTCTTC
CDR3 protein: CSVHSGTSARSNEQFF

V gene: TRBV6-1
D gene: -
J gene: TRBJ1-4
CDR3 DNA: TGTGCCACCAAGGACACAGTGGCGGAAAAACTGTTTTTT
CDR3 protein: CATKDTVAEKLFF